This passage covers 24 T cell receptor beta chains from one sample sequenced in a study of CD8+CD57+ T cells in acquired aplastic anemia. The template for TCR beta VDJ and CDR3 sequence profiling was genomic DNA. TCRdb re-derived calls from the reads in MiXCR, one entry per CDR3 protein. The repertoire holds under 200,000 distinct CDR3 sequences, 48% seen once, with more than 30% in the top ten. Patients picked for sequencing had shown CD8+CD57+ cell expansion detected by flow cytometry. Sequencing was done on a sample of sorted CD4+, CD8+, or CD8+CD57+ T cells (not recorded which) from PBMCs. All receptors come from a human donor with aplastic anemia.

This chain joins TRBV20-1 and TRBJ2-6, with D unresolved. The CDR3 totals 15 residues. Germline V lookup: CDR1 DFQATT, CDR2 SNEGSKA (reference sequence). Deletions cut 6 bases from V and 0 bases from J, with 12 bases between. The DNA of the CDR3 is TGCAGTGCCGTACGAGAAAGCTCTGGGGCCAACGTCCTGACTTTC. Protein product: CSAVRESSGANVLTF.

In this sample, this clonotype turned up many times. The chain combines TRBV24-1 with TRBJ1-2; 8 nucleotides agree with TRBD1. Germline assignment: CDR1 KGHDR and CDR2 SFDVKD. V trimming: 3 bases; J trimming: 6 bases; junction bases outside the gene matches: 8. The CDR3 runs 15 residues. In DNA, the CDR3 is TGTGCCACCAGTGATACCGGACAGGGTGTGCATGGCTACACCTTC. It is translated as CATSDTGQGVHGYTF.

In its sample, this clonotype was seen a few times. This CDR3 reads CATSRAASVETQYF. In DNA form, the CDR3 reads TGTGCCACCAGCAGAGCTGCTAGCGTGGAGACCCAGTACTTC. V is TRBV15 and J is TRBJ2-5; TRBD2 might be the D (6 bases). The CDR3 consists of 14 residues. Trimming cost V 1 base and J 5 bases, with 11 bases left between them. Per the germline V gene, CDR1 is LNHNV and CDR2 is YYDKDF (reference sequence).

The chain links TRBV2 to TRBJ1-6, with D possibly TRBD1 on 5 matching bases. Trimming shortened V by 4 bases and J by 7 bases, and 14 bases separated the two germline ends. Germline loops: CDR1 SNHLY, CDR2 FYNNEI. There are 15 residues in the CDR3. The CDR3 loop is CASSGGGFANSPLHF. The CDR3 DNA is TGTGCCAGCAGTGGGGGGGGTTTCGCCAATTCACCCCTCCACTTT.

This rearrangement joins TRBV10-3 to TRBJ1-2, with D possibly matching TRBD1 (5 bases). CDR1 is ENHRY, CDR2 SYGVKD, per germline. The CDR3 is 13 residues long. V was clipped by 2 bases and J by 4 bases, with 8 bases between them. In DNA, the CDR3 is TGTGCCATCAGTGAGGACAGCTCCTATGGCTACACCTTC. This gives the protein CAISEDSSYGYTF.

This clonotype showed up many times. The V and J genes are TRBV15 and TRBJ2-1, with D perhaps assigned TRBD1 or TRBD2 (5 bases each). Germline lookup yields CDR1 LNHNV and CDR2 YYDKDF (reference sequence). The CDR3 has 14 residues. V was shortened by 1 base and J by 7 bases, with 11 bases between the two germline ends. CDR3 in DNA: TGTGCCACCAGCAGAGTAAGGGGAGTGAATGAGCAGTTCTTC. It encodes CATSRVRGVNEQFF.

The chain is built from TRBV15 and TRBJ1-2; a weak D match, TRBD1 (5 bases). The CDR3 is 14 amino acids. V was clipped by 0 bases and J by 2 bases, with 7 bases between them. Germline V CDR1 and CDR2: LNHNV, YYDKDF (reference sequence). The CDR3 DNA reads as TGTGCCACCAGCAGAGAACGGGGGAACTATGGCTACACCTTC. It specifies CATSRERGNYGYTF. Using reference TRBV15 and TRBJ1-2 for the parts outside the CDR3, the full variable domain is DAMVIQNPRYQVTQFGKPVTLSCSQTLNHNVMYWYQQKSSQAPKLLFHYYDKDFNNEADTPDNFQSRRPNTSFCFLDIRSPGLGDTAMYLCATSRERGNYGYTFGSGTRLTVV.

This chain joins TRBV10-2 and TRBJ1-2; 7 bases line up with TRBD1. Trimming removed 6 bases from V and 3 bases from J; junction bases left unmatched: 7. The CDR3 loop spans 14 amino acids. CDR1 is WSHSY and CDR2 is SAAADI in the germline V gene. CDR3 nucleotides: TGCGCCAGCAGAGGGGACAGCTTATACTATGGCTACACCTTC. It specifies CASRGDSLYYGYTF.

The V and J genes are TRBV24-1 and TRBJ2-3; a possible D gene is TRBD1 (5 bases). The germline V gene encodes CDR1 KGHDR and CDR2 SFDVKD. The CDR3 sequence is 16 residues long. The V gene lost 6 bases and the J gene lost 0 bases, with 15 bases spanning the gap. CDR3: CATSLARATSTDTQYF. CDR3 DNA: TGTGCCACCAGTCTCGCCAGGGCAACTAGCACAGATACGCAGTATTTT.

The rearrangement links TRBV15 to TRBJ2-1, with D perhaps given as TRBD1 or TRBD2 (5 bases each). The length of the CDR3 is 13 residues. Germline V lookup: CDR1 LNHNV, CDR2 YYDKDF (reference sequence). Trimming cost V 3 bases and J 5 bases, with 8 bases left between them. CDR3 DNA: TGTGCCACCAGCAGGGGACGGGACAATGAGCAGTTCTTC. It translates to CATSRGRDNEQFF.

The CDR3: CASSPHGRLNTEAFF. The CDR3 DNA sequence: TGTGCCAGCAGCCCTCACGGGCGGCTGAACACTGAAGCTTTCTTT. The rearrangement uses TRBV7-4 and TRBJ1-1; no definite D call. Between the trimmed V and J ends, which lost 5 bases and 0 bases, there was a span of 13 bases. Per the germline V gene, CDR1 is SGHVT and CDR2 is SQSDAQ. CDR3 length: 15 amino acids. Combining the CDR3 with reference TRBV7-4 and TRBJ1-1 gives the whole variable domain GAGVSQSPRYKVAKRGRDVALRCDSISGHVTLYWYRQTLGQGSEVLTYSQSDAQRDKSGRPSGRFSAERPERSVSTLKIQRTEQGDSAVYLCASSPHGRLNTEAFFGQGTRLTVV.

This clonotype was picked up many times. The chain recombines TRBV13 with TRBJ2-1; D ambiguous. CDR1 and CDR2 (germline): PRHDT, FYEKMQ (reference sequence). There are 15 residues in the CDR3. Trimming removed 0 bases at V and 0 bases at J, with 6 bases between. The CDR3 protein is CASSLGVPSYNEQFF. DNA for the CDR3: TGTGCCAGCAGCTTAGGAGTTCCCTCCTACAATGAGCAGTTCTTC. The full variable domain, completed using reference TRBV13 and TRBJ2-1, is AAGVIQSPRHLIKEKRETATLKCYPIPRHDTVYWYQQGPGQDPQFLISFYEKMQSDKGSIPDRFSAQQFSDYHSELNMSSLELGDSALYFCASSLGVPSYNEQFFGPGTRLTVL.

As for this clonotype: A read error may explain this, as a much larger clone is one base away. This chain joins TRBV11-1 and TRBJ2-1; 7 bases line up with TRBD1. The CDR3 is 15 amino acids. CDR1 is SGHAT, CDR2 FQDESV, per germline (reference sequence). This CDR3 is CASTVDRVPYNEQLF. The CDR3 DNA reads as TGTGCCAGCACCGTCGACAGGGTCCCCTACAATGAGCAGCTCTTC.

The chain is built from TRBV24-1 and TRBJ1-1; 8 nucleotides line up with TRBD1. Germline assignment: CDR1 KGHDR and CDR2 SFDVKD. The CDR3 sequence is 13 residues long. The V segment lost 7 bases and the J segment 10 bases; nucleotides outside the gene matches: 10. Here the CDR3 DNA reads TGTGCCACCAGCATCTCAGGGGGCGGCGGAGCTTTCTTT. This gives the protein CATSISGGGGAFF.

The table lists this clonotype with many counts. The V gene is TRBV19, the J gene TRBJ1-2; D is uncertain. The CDR3 spans 11 residues. V shed 7 bases and J shed 1 base, with 4 bases lying between them. The germline CDR1 and CDR2 sequences are LNHDA and SQIVND (reference sequence). The CDR3 protein is CASTFNYGYTF. In nucleotides, the CDR3 is TGTGCCAGTACCTTTAACTATGGCTACACCTTC.

The rearrangement joins TRBV6-2 or TRBV6-3 to TRBJ2-2, with D possibly matching TRBD1 (7 bases). Per the germline V gene, CDR1 is MNHEY and CDR2 is SVGEGT. CDR3 length equals 16 residues. The ends were cut back, 6 bases at V and 3 bases at J, with 17 bases in the middle. In DNA form, the CDR3 reads TGTGCCAGCAGCTACAACAGGGGCGGGGACACCGGGGAGCTGTTTTTT. Amino acid sequence: CASSYNRGGDTGELFF.

The chain recombines TRBV29-1 with TRBJ2-1, with TRBD2 matching over 9 bases. Germline V gene sequence: CDR1 SQVTM, CDR2 ANQGSEA. V trimming: 1 base; J trimming: 7 bases; junction bases outside the gene matches: 5. The CDR3 loop spans 14 amino acids. CDR3 sequence (DNA): TGCAGCGTTGAAGGCGGGGGGGCAAGGAATGAGCAGTTCTTC. It translates to CSVEGGGARNEQFF.

This clonotype was found a few times. Its ends do not fully match the called genes, so a read error is possible. V gene TRBV13 combines with J gene TRBJ1-5; 7 positions agree with TRBD1. The CDR3 is 16 amino acids. Germline V gives CDR1 PRHDT, CDR2 FYEKMQ (reference sequence). This CDR3 reads CASSLKGAGGNRPQHF. CDR3 nucleotides: TGTGCCAGCAGCCTTAAGGGTGCAGGGGGAAATCGGCCCCAGCATTTT.

This clonotype was detected many times. V usage is TRBV11-3 and J usage is TRBJ1-1; 8 positions agree with TRBD1. Trimming took 5 bases from V and 0 from J; bases not matched to a gene: 5. Per germline, CDR1 SGHNT and CDR2 YENEEA. This CDR3 comprises 15 residues. The CDR3 coding sequence is TGTGCCAGCAGCCCCCGGACAGGGATGAACACTGAAGCTTTCTTT. This encodes CASSPRTGMNTEAFF.

This clonotype was detected many times. The chain joins TRBV2 to TRBJ2-7, with 7 bases fitting TRBD1. The V gene end was trimmed by 2 bases and the J gene end by 2 bases; junction bases not matched to a gene: 3. Germline V gene data show CDR1 as SNHLY and CDR2 as FYNNEI. This CDR3 region has 14 residues. CDR3 DNA: TGTGCCAGCAGTGAACGGACAGGAACCTACGAGCAGTACTTC. Its protein is CASSERTGTYEQYF.

This clonotype was counted many times. This rearrangement joins TRBV20-1 to TRBJ2-7; 9 positions match TRBD2. V shed 6 bases, J shed 1 base, and the junction held 4 bases outside the gene matches. This CDR3 has 13 residues. In germline, CDR1 is DFQATT, CDR2 SNEGSKA (reference sequence). The CDR3 coding sequence is TGCAGTGCAATAGCGGGAGTATCCTACGAGCAGTACTTC. Encoded protein: CSAIAGVSYEQYF.

This clonotype was detected ten times or more. V is TRBV6-5 and J is TRBJ1-2, with TRBD1 as a possible D gene (5 bases). CDR1 and CDR2 from the germline V gene are MNHEY and SVGAGI. V dropped 2 bases and J dropped 8 bases, with 12 bases sitting between them. The CDR3 is 13 residues long. This CDR3 is CASSYGAGYGYTF. CDR3 in DNA: TGTGCCAGCAGTTACGGAGCAGGGTACGGCTACACCTTC.

The chain recombines TRBV20-1 with TRBJ2-7; 11 positions match TRBD1. Germline CDR1 reads DFQATT; CDR2 reads SNEGSKA (reference sequence). The J segment lost 7 bases and the V segment lost 6 bases, leaving 8 bases of the junction unmatched. This CDR3 has 13 residues. The CDR3: CSAGDRGVWEQYF. As DNA, the CDR3 is TGCAGTGCGGGGGACAGGGGGGTGTGGGAGCAGTACTTC.

The chain uses TRBV7-8 and TRBJ1-5; TRBD1 is a possible D gene (5 bases). V lost 5 bases and J 0 bases, leaving 20 bases between the germline ends. The germline V gene has CDR1 SGHVS and CDR2 FQNEAQ. CDR3 size: 18 residues. The CDR3 nucleotides are TGTGCCAGCAGCCGGGGCCCCGACAGCGATAATAGCAATCAGCCCCAGCATTTT. This gives the protein CASSRGPDSDNSNQPQHF.